This T cell receptor beta chain appears in the sequencing data of a study of early T cells in non-severe SARS-CoV-2 infection. Study-wide findings and caveats: A preference for anti-spike CD8 responses marked VDJdb matching, which missed private and CD4 specificities.

The CDR3 loop spans 20 amino acids. This clonotype turned up a few times. Its cognate antigen is unknown. Individual cDNA molecules received unique molecular identifiers during library preparation. One entry per CDR3 protein results from TCRdb running MiXCR on the 5' RACE reads. Altogether 65,000 to 75,000 distinct CDR3 sequences are present, roughly 13% being singletons, with the ten largest covering 4% to 6%. The V and J genes are TRBV12-2 and TRBJ1-4. TRBV12-2 is noted as a pseudogene. The specimen sequenced was whole blood. The clonotype originates from an adult who was a healthcare worker with PCR-confirmed SARS-CoV-2 infection or an uninfected control (not recorded which). DNA of the CDR3: TGTGCAAGTCGCTTAGCCTTGCGGGAGGACCTCCGGGGAGTTCATGAAAAACTGTTTTTT. Translated, it gives CASRLALREDLRGVHEKLFF.